This T cell receptor (beta chain) was captured by sequencing in a study of T cells in Graves' hyperthyroidism and ophthalmopathy. From RNA transcripts, TCR beta CDR3 regions were amplified. Carried out on the TCR CDR3, a first-round RT-PCR used the HTBI primer set. TCRdb called the multiplex PCR reads again in MiXCR, with one record for every CDR3 protein. The sample contains over 650,000 distinct CDR3 sequences, about 45% of which appear only once. Reasons for excluding patients were uncontrolled infection, other autoimmune disease, pregnancy or lactation. Clinical symptoms, serum thyroxine, TRAb, thyroid ultrasound and orbital computed tomography informed diagnoses. Study-wide points: Model output signaled ophthalmopathy a median around 6.9 months ahead of onset.

This clonotype has at least ten counts. Its antigen is not identified. This clonotype was obtained from an adult man with Graves' disease, either hyperthyroidism or ophthalmopathy (not recorded which). The sequenced sample consisted of peripheral blood or thyroid tissue (not recorded which).

The DNA for the CDR3 is TGTGCCAGCAGCGGAGACCGGACGAGGGGGCTGTTTTTT. Translating gives CASSGDRTRGLFF. The J gene is TRBJ1-4, the V gene TRBV9; maybe TRBD1 (6 bases). The CDR3 is 13 amino acids. The germline V and J ends were trimmed by 3 bases and 14 bases, with 17 bases remaining between them. CDR1 and CDR2 from the germline V gene are SGDLS and YYNGEE.